This T cell receptor (beta chain) comes out of a study of blood T cell repertoires in COVID-19. Whole-study context: The United States, Italy and Spain were the sources of the acute and convalescent COVID-19 samples. PBMCs, B-cell-depleted T cells, or T cells were the source of the cDNA or gDNA that made up the material.

In the source study's methods: Estimates of nucleated cell counts were drawn from the amplification of reference gene primers. This table comes from immunoSEQ multiplex PCR, and its TCRdb copy is limited to in-frame clones, with some not included. The V and J calls and clone size come from that table; D and trimming were worked out from the DNA. The data show a few hundred thousand clones, 80% to 90% seen once. Researchers sorted participants into cohorts using their self-reported clinical history. The V gene lost 7 bases and the J gene lost 3 bases, with 6 bases spanning the gap. CDR1 and CDR2 from the germline V gene are MDHEN and SYDVKM. The CDR3 runs to 12 residues.

This TCR was sampled from a woman between 40 and 50 years old with acute COVID-19. The rearrangement uses TRBV28 and TRBJ2-2; no reliable D call. The sample was PBMCs or T cells enriched from blood (not recorded which). CDR3 residues: CASMSHTGELFF. The CDR3 DNA reads as TGTGCCAGCATGAGCCACACCGGGGAGCTGTTTTTT.